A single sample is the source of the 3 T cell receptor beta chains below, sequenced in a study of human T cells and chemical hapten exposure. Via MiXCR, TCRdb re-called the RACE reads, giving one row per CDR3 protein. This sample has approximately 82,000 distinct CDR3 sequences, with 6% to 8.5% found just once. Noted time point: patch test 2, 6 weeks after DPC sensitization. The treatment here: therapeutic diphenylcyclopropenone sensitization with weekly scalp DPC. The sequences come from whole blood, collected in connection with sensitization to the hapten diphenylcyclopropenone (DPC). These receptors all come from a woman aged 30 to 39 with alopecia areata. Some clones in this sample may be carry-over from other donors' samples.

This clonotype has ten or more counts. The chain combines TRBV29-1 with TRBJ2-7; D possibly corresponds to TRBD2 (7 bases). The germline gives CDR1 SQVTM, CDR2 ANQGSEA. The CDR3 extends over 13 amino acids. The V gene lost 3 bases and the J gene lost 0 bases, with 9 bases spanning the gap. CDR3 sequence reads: CSVERGPSYEQYF. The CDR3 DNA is TGCAGCGTTGAGCGGGGGCCCTCCTACGAGCAGTACTTC.

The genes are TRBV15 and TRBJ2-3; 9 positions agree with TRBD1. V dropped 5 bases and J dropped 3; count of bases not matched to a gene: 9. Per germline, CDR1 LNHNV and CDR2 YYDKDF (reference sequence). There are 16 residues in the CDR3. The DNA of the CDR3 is TGTGCCACCAGCCAACCGACAGGGGGTGTTACAGATACGCAGTATTTT. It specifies CATSQPTGGVTDTQYF.

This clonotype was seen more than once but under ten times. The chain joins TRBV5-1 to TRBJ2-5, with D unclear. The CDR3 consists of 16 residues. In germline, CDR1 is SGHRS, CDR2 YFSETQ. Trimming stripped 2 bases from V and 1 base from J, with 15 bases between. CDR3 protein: CASSFPSPGAQETQYF. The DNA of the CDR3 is TGCGCCAGCAGCTTCCCATCACCAGGCGCCCAAGAGACCCAGTACTTC.